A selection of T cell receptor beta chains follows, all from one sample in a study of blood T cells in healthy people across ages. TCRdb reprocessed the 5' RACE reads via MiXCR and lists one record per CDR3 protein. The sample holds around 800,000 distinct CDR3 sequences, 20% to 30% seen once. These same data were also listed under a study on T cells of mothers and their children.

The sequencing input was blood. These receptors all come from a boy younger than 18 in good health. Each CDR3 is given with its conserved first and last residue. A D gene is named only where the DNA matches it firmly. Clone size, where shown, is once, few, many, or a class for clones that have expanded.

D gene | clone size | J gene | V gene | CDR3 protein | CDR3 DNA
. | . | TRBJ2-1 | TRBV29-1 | CSVVDPYNEQFF | TGCAGCGTGGTGGACCCTTACAATGAGCAGTTCTTC
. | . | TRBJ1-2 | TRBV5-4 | CASSAQMGYTF | TGTGCCAGCAGCGCTCAAATGGGCTACACCTTC
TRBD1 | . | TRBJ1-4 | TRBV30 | CAWGSGTGDEKLFF | TGTGCCTGGGGTTCCGGGACAGGGGATGAAAAACTGTTTTTT
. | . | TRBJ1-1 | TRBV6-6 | CASNGLSHTEAFF | TGTGCCAGCAATGGGCTTTCACACACTGAAGCTTTCTTT
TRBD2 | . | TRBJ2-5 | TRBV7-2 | CASSGTMGEQYF | TGTGCCAGCAGCGGGACTATGGGTGAGCAGTACTTC
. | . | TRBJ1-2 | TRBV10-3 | CAIAESNYGYTF | TGTGCCATCGCGGAGAGTAACTATGGCTACACCTTC
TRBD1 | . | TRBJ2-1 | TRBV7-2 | CASRTGLNEQFF | TGTGCCAGCAGGACAGGGCTCAATGAGCAGTTCTTC
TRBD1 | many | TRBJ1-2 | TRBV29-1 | CSVEEAGGGYGYTF | TGCAGCGTTGAAGAGGCAGGGGGCGGCTATGGCTACACCTTC
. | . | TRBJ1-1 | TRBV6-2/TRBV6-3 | CASSLPGGFSTEAFF | TGTGCCAGCAGTCTACCGGGAGGTTTTAGCACTGAAGCTTTCTTT
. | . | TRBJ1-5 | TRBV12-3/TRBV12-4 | CASSSGQSNQPQHF | TGTGCCAGCAGTTCAGGACAGTCCAATCAGCCCCAGCATTTT
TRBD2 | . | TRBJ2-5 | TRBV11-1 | CASSLALLAGGLQETQYF | TGTGCCAGCAGCTTAGCGCTACTAGCGGGGGGCCTTCAAGAGACCCAGTACTTC
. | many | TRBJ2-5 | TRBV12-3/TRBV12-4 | CASSFGSLGTQYF | TGTGCCAGCAGTTTTGGGAGCCTCGGGACCCAGTACTTC
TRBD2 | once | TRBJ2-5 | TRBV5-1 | CASSGLTSGGGETQYF | TGCGCCAGCAGCGGCCTTACTAGCGGGGGTGGCGAGACCCAGTACTTC
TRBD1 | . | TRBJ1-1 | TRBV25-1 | CAASQGVITEAFF | TGTGCCGCCTCACAGGGGGTGATCACTGAAGCTTTCTTT
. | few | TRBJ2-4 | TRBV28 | CASSSGGTENIQYF | TGTGCCAGCAGCTCAGGTGGGACGGAAAACATTCAGTACTTC